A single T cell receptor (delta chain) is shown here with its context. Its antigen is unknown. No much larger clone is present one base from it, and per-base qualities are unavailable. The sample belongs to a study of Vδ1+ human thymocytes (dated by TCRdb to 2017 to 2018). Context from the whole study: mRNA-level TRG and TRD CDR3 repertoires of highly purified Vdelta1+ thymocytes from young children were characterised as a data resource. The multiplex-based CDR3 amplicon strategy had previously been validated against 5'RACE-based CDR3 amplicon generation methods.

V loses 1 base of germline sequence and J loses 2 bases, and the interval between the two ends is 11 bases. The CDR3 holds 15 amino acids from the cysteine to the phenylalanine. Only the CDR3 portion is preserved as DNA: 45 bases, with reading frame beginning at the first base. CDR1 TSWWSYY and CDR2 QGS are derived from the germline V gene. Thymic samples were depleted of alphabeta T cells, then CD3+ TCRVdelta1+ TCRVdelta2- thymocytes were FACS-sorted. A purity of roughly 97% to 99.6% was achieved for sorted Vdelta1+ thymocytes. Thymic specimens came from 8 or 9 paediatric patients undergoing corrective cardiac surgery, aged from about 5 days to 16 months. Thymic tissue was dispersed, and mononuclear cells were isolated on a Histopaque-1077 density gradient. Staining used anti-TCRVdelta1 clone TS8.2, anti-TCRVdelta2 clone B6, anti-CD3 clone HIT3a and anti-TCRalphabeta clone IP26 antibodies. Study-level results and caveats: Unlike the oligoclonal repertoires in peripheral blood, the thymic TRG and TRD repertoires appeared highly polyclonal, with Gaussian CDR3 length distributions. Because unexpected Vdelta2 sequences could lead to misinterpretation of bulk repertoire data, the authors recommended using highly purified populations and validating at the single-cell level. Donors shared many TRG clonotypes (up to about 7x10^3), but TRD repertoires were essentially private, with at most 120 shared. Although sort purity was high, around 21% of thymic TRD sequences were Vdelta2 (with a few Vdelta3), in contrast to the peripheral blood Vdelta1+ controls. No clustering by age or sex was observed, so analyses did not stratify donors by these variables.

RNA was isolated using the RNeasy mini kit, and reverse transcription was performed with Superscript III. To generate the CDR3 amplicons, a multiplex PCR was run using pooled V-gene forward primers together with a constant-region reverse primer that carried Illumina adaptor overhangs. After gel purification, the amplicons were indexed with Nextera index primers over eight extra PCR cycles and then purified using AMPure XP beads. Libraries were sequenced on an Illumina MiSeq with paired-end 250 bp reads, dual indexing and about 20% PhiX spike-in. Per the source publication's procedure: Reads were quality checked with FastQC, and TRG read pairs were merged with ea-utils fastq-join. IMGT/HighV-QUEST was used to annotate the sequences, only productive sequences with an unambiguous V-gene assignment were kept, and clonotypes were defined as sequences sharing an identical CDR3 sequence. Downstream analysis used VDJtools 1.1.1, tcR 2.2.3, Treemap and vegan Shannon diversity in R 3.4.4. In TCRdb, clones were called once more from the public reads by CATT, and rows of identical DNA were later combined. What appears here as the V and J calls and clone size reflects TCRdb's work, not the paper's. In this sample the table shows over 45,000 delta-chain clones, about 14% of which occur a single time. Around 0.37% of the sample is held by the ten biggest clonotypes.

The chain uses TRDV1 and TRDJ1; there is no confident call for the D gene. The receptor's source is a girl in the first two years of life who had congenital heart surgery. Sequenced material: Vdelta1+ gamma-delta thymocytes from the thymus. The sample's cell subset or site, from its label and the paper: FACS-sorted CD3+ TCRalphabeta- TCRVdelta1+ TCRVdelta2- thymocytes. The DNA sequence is TGTGCTCTTGGGGAACAGGCCCTAGGGACCGATAAACTCATCTTT. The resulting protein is CALGEQALGTDKLIF.